The 8 T cell receptor beta chains listed next were all sequenced from one sample in a study of blood T cell repertoires in COVID-19. Clones were read by immunoSEQ multiplex PCR, and TCRdb kept only the in-frame ones, dropping some. The profile shows under 80,000 clones, 86% of them singletons. The sequenced material came from peripheral blood. These receptors all stem from a man aged 45-60 years with active COVID-19.

The chain joins TRBV27 to TRBJ1-6; D not certain. This CDR3 comprises 13 residues. The germline gives CDR1 MNHEY, CDR2 SMNVEV (reference sequence). V lost 2 bases to trimming and J lost 11 bases, with 10 bases between them. The DNA for the CDR3 is TGTGCCAGCAGTTTAGAACTTCGTACACCCCTCCACTTT. Protein: CASSLELRTPLHF.

The rearrangement links TRBV7-5 to TRBJ1-2. TRBV7-5 is an annotated pseudogene. The CDR3 totals 18 residues. CDR3 coding DNA: TGTGCCAGAAGCGGAAAGTTCGAGACAGCGGGAACTAACTATGGCTACACCTTC. It yields the protein CARSGKFETAGTNYGYTF.

This clone was counted once. The V and J genes are TRBV27 and TRBJ2-3; 8 bases fit TRBD2. Germline-derived CDR1 and CDR2 are MNHEY and SMNVEV (reference sequence). The CDR3 extends over 18 amino acids. The V gene end was trimmed by 5 bases and the J gene end by 2 bases; junction bases not matched to a gene: 15. DNA of the CDR3: TGTGCCAGCAGTCCCACCGGGGCGGGGGGCGCGAACACAGATACGCAGTATTTT. It encodes CASSPTGAGGANTDTQYF.

The chain joins TRBV7-9 to TRBJ2-2; TRBD2 is a possible D gene (8 bases). The germline V gene has CDR1 SEHNR and CDR2 FQNEAQ (reference sequence). V was shortened by 5 bases and J by 5 bases, with 21 bases between the two germline ends. The CDR3 loop spans 17 amino acids. CDR3 in amino acids: CASSTRQGLVGTGELFF. The CDR3 DNA is TGTGCCAGCAGCACGCGACAGGGACTAGTAGGGACCGGGGAGCTGTTTTTT. The full variable domain, its missing parts supplied by reference TRBV7-9 and TRBJ2-2, is DTGVSQNPRHKITKRGQNVTFRCDPISEHNRLYWYRQTLGQGPEFLTYFQNEAQLEKSRLLSDRFSAERPKGSFSTLEIQRTEQGDSAMYLCASSTRQGLVGTGELFFGEGSRLTVL.

This clone was counted a single time. This chain connects TRBV5-6 to TRBJ1-6, with D perhaps TRBD1 (6 bases). V was clipped by 4 bases and J by 8 bases, with 13 bases between them. The germline gives CDR1 SGHDT, CDR2 YYEEEE. The length of the CDR3 is 14 residues. The CDR3 sequence is CASSPGRGDSPLHF. The DNA of the CDR3 is TGTGCCAGCAGCCCGGGCAGGGGTGATTCACCCCTCCACTTT.

The chain has TRBV9 and TRBJ2-1; possible D gene TRBD1, 5 bases. The CDR3 contains 15 residues. With 2 bases removed from V and 4 bases from J, the gap between germline ends came to 13 bases. From germline, CDR1 is SGDLS and CDR2 YYNGEE. In DNA, the CDR3 is TGTGCCAGCAGCGTCCGACAGTATCCGTACAATGAGCAGTTCTTC. Translating it yields CASSVRQYPYNEQFF.

This clone was seen once. This chain uses TRBV4-3 with TRBJ1-1, with no clear D. V lost 1 base, J lost 3 bases, and 12 bases lay in between. The CDR3 covers 15 residues. Germline CDR1 LGHNA, CDR2 YSLEER. CDR3 amino acids: CASSQVQTTHTEAFF. Here the CDR3 DNA reads TGCGCCAGCAGCCAAGTTCAAACGACTCACACTGAAGCTTTCTTT.

The chain links TRBV6-2 or TRBV6-3 to TRBJ2-7; 10 positions match TRBD1. The junction had 7 bases not matched to a gene; V was cut back by 5 bases and J by 6 bases. Germline CDR1 MNHEY, CDR2 SVGEGT. The CDR3 sequence is 14 residues long. The CDR3 region has the DNA TGTGCCAGCAGTGCGGGACAGGGGAGAGTCGAGCAGTACTTC. Protein product: CASSAGQGRVEQYF.